Below are 25 T cell receptor beta chains sequenced from a single sample in a study of blood T cells in healthy people across ages. A second PCR of roughly 7 to 11 cycles used a sample-barcoded 5' primer and a J-beta primer mix. TCRdb recomputed calls from the 5' RACE reads with MiXCR, one row per CDR3 protein. The repertoire holds about 670,000 distinct CDR3 sequences, with 45% to 60% as singletons. The sample was blood. The receptors here all came from a woman at least 80 years old in good health.

A word on this clonotype: A much larger clone sits a single nucleotide away, making a read error possible. V usage is TRBV4-1 and J usage is TRBJ2-3, with a tentative D call TRBD2 (6 bases). This CDR3 region has 18 residues. In germline, CDR1 is MGHRA, CDR2 YSYEKL. The CDR3, as DNA: TGCGCCAGCAGCCTTTACGGGGGAACCCGGCCGAACACAGATATGCAGTATTTT. It is translated as CASSLYGGTRPNTDMQYF.

A few counts support this clonotype. The gene calls are TRBV5-1 and TRBJ2-5; TRBD2 matches at 10 bases. CDR1 is SGHRS and CDR2 is YFSETQ in the germline V gene. Germline trimming cut 3 bases from V and 2 bases from J; bases unmatched to any gene: 10. CDR3 length equals 17 residues. The CDR3 nucleotides read TGCGCCAGCAGCTCCGGAGAACTAGCGGGACATCAAGAGACCCAGTACTTC. Protein: CASSSGELAGHQETQYF.

The chain recombines TRBV29-1 with TRBJ1-2; tentative D call: TRBD1 (6 bases). The germline V gene has CDR1 SQVTM and CDR2 ANQGSEA. The CDR3 spans 13 residues. The V end lost 7 bases, the J end lost 4 bases, and 16 bases lay between the germline ends. The CDR3 coding sequence is TGCAGCGCAGTTGGGGGGGCCTCCTATGGCTACACCTTC. It codes for CSAVGGASYGYTF.

J is TRBJ2-7 and V is TRBV12-3 or TRBV12-4; D might be TRBD2 (5 bases). The CDR3 loop spans 14 amino acids. The V end lost 5 bases, the J end lost 7 bases, and 18 bases lay between the germline ends. CDR3 sequence reads: CASSVYGSLNEQYF. In nucleotides, the CDR3 is TGTGCCAGCAGTGTATATGGGAGCCTAAATGAGCAGTACTTC.

The chain has TRBV7-2 and TRBJ2-5; D ambiguous. The J call may be faulty, since TRBJ2-7 better matches the DNA end. The CDR3 runs to 11 residues. In germline, CDR1 is SGHTA, CDR2 FQGNSA. CDR3 loop: CASSLFSEQYF. CDR3 bases: TGTGCCAGCAGCTTATTCAGCGAGCAGTACTTC.

The chain employs TRBV6-1 and TRBJ2-3; D remains unclear. The CDR3 is made up of 12 amino acids. From germline, CDR1 is MNHNS and CDR2 SASEGT. V shed 1 base and J shed 7 bases, with 6 bases lying between them. CDR3 protein: CASSEEGNTQYF. CDR3 bases: TGTGCCAGCAGTGAAGAGGGTAATACGCAGTATTTT.

Only one count was recorded for this clonotype. Just one base apart from a much larger clone, this may be a read error. The genes are TRBV4-1 and TRBJ2-3; D not certain. Germline V gives CDR1 MGHRA, CDR2 YSYEKL. Trimming pared 7 bases from V and 1 base from J, leaving 9 bases between. The CDR3 runs 13 residues. The CDR3 nucleotides are TGCGCCAGCAACCGCCCCGGCACAGATACGCAGTATTTT. This gives the protein CASNRPGTDTQYF.

This chain joins TRBV12-3 or TRBV12-4 and TRBJ2-3, with TRBD2 matching over 7 bases. Unmatched junction bases numbered 1, after V lost 4 bases and J lost 0 bases. The CDR3 runs to 14 residues. CDR3 nucleotides: TGTGCCAGCAGTTGGGACTATAGCACAGATACGCAGTATTTT. Protein: CASSWDYSTDTQYF.

This clonotype was seen at least ten times. V and J are TRBV12-3 or TRBV12-4 and TRBJ1-5; the D is unclear. The CDR3 has 14 amino acids. V shed 3 bases and J shed 3 bases, with 9 bases lying between them. DNA for the CDR3: TGTGCCAGCAGTTTGGTTCTTAACAATCAGCCCCAGCATTTT. This codes for CASSLVLNNQPQHF.

V usage is TRBV7-8 and J usage is TRBJ1-1; possibly TRBD1 for D (6 bases). CDR1 and CDR2 from the germline V gene are SGHVS and FQNEAQ. V lost 5 bases to trimming and J lost 11 bases, with 18 bases between them. This CDR3 is built from 13 residues. The CDR3 protein is CASSGGQVGSAFF. In DNA form, the CDR3 reads TGTGCCAGCAGCGGGGGGCAGGTGGGATCCGCTTTCTTT.

This rearrangement joins TRBV7-2 to TRBJ2-3; D gene uncertain. The CDR3 runs to 15 residues. The V and J ends lost 3 bases and 1 base respectively, with 11 bases between them. CDR1 and CDR2 from the germline V gene are SGHTA and FQGNSA. The CDR3 bases are TGTGCCAGCAGCTTGGACCTGTGGGGCACAGATACGCAGTATTTT. This encodes CASSLDLWGTDTQYF.

This clonotype has just a few counts. This chain uses TRBV25-1 with TRBJ1-5, with D unresolved. Trimming removed 5 bases at V and 6 bases at J, with 14 bases between. This CDR3 has 14 amino acids. The germline V gene encodes CDR1 MGHDK and CDR2 SYGVNS. DNA for the CDR3: TGTGCCAGCAGTCATCGTGGTTTCGGTCAGCCCCAGCATTTT. This gives the protein CASSHRGFGQPQHF.

The chain employs TRBV20-1 and TRBJ2-5, with D possibly matching TRBD1 (6 bases). The end of the DNA is better explained by TRBJ2-7, so the J call may be wrong. Germline V gene data show CDR1 as DFQATT and CDR2 as SNEGSKA (reference sequence). This CDR3 is built from 14 residues. The CDR3 DNA reads TGCAGTGCCCCCGCGGCACTCGTCAGGGGCGAGCAGTACTTC. Its translation is CSAPAALVRGEQYF.

V is TRBV6-6 and J is TRBJ2-4, with 7 bases fitting TRBD1. The V gene's germline CDR1 is MNHNY and CDR2 SVGAGI (reference sequence). With 4 bases clipped from V and 2 bases from J, the junction kept 5 bases outside the gene matches. The CDR3 covers 15 residues. The CDR3 sequence: CASSSGGLTKNIQYF. CDR3 in DNA: TGTGCCAGCAGTTCAGGGGGTTTGACCAAAAACATTCAGTACTTC.

This clonotype was found a few times. V usage is TRBV6-6 and J usage is TRBJ2-4, with 7 bases identical to TRBD1. Germline-derived CDR1 and CDR2 are MNHNY and SVGAGI (reference sequence). The V segment lost 5 bases and the J segment 5 bases; nucleotides outside the gene matches: 3. This CDR3 region has 13 residues. CDR3 loop: CASSVGTENIQYF. In DNA, the CDR3 is TGTGCCAGCAGTGTCGGGACAGAAAACATTCAGTACTTC.

The chain has TRBV20-1 and TRBJ2-5, with D possibly matching TRBD1 (6 bases). The CDR3 covers 15 residues. Germline V CDR1 and CDR2: DFQATT, SNEGSKA (reference sequence). V lost 7 bases, J lost 5 bases, and 23 bases lay in between. The CDR3 nucleotides are TGCAGTGTTAGTGAACAGGGTCACAAGGGGGAGACCCAGTACTTC. Translating it yields CSVSEQGHKGETQYF.

Concerning this clonotype: Since a much larger clone is just one base distant, this may be a read error. The chain recombines TRBV5-1 with TRBJ2-3; D remains unclear. Germline CDR1 and CDR2: SGHRS and YFSETQ. This CDR3 is built from 12 residues. As DNA, the CDR3 is TGCGCCAGCATCTTGATTCAAGATACGCAGTATTTT. Amino acid sequence: CASILIQDTQYF. The full variable domain, its missing parts supplied by reference TRBV5-1 and TRBJ2-3, is KAGVTQTPRYLIKTRGQQVTLSCSPISGHRSVSWYQQTPGQGLQFLFEYFSETQRNKGNFPGRFSGRQFSNSRSEMNVSTLELGDSALYLCASILIQDTQYFGPGTRLTVL.

This clonotype was observed at least ten times. This chain connects TRBV27 to TRBJ1-5; 8 bases are a match to TRBD1. Germline values: CDR1 MNHEY, CDR2 SMNVEV (reference sequence). The CDR3 extends over 16 amino acids. V lost 5 bases to trimming and J lost 5 bases; unmatched junction nucleotides: 11. For the CDR3, the DNA is TGTGCCAGCAGTCAAGGGCTTGGGACAGGAGATCAGCCCCAGCATTTT. As protein: CASSQGLGTGDQPQHF.

This chain uses TRBV3-1 with TRBJ2-1, with D perhaps TRBD1 or TRBD2 (5 bases each). The germline V gene encodes CDR1 LGHDT and CDR2 YNNKEL (reference sequence). Trimming left V 3 bases short and J 4 bases short, with 16 bases between. The CDR3 consists of 16 residues. The CDR3 DNA is TGTGCCAGCAGCCAGACTCCGAGGGGCTCGTACAATGAGCAGTTCTTC. Protein product: CASSQTPRGSYNEQFF.

The CDR3, as DNA: TGTGCCAGCAGTTCTTTACAGCGGGAGCGGTCCTACAATGAGCAGTTCTTC. Translating gives CASSSLQRERSYNEQFF. The chain uses TRBV27 and TRBJ2-1, with 8 bases aligning to TRBD2. CDR3 length: 17 residues. From germline, CDR1 is MNHEY and CDR2 SMNVEV (reference sequence). The ends lost 4 bases at V and 1 base at J; junction bases unmatched: 9.

The rearrangement uses TRBV7-2 and TRBJ2-5; no definite D call. Germline CDR1 SGHTA, CDR2 FQGNSA. The CDR3 is made up of 13 amino acids. V was cut by 3 bases and J by 5 bases, with 10 bases left in between. The CDR3 region has the DNA TGTGCCAGCAGCTTGATAGGCCCGGAGACCCAGTACTTC. Translating gives CASSLIGPETQYF.

This clonotype was detected once. A much more abundant neighbour one base away suggests this may be a read error. The CDR3 sequence is CASSFDDRTSYEQYF. The CDR3, as DNA: TGTGCCAGCAGCTTCGACGACAGGACCTCCTACGAGCAGTACTTC. The rearrangement links TRBV5-4 to TRBJ2-7, with a possible D match to TRBD1 (6 bases). The CDR3 contains 15 residues. Per the germline V gene, CDR1 is SGHNT and CDR2 is YYREEE (reference sequence). Trimming pared 2 bases from V and 0 bases from J, leaving 12 bases between.

This rearrangement joins TRBV15 to TRBJ2-7; D possibly corresponds to TRBD2 (6 bases). Trimming took off 0 bases at V and 7 bases at J, with 13 bases between the two ends. Germline V gene lookup returns CDR1 LNHNV and CDR2 YYDKDF (reference sequence). This CDR3 has 14 amino acids. CDR3 bases: TGTGCCACCAGCAGAGACGGCGGGGTTGATGAGCAGTACTTC. This translates into CATSRDGGVDEQYF. The complete variable domain, with remaining parts taken from reference TRBV15 and TRBJ2-7, reads DAMVIQNPRYQVTQFGKPVTLSCSQTLNHNVMYWYQQKSSQAPKLLFHYYDKDFNNEADTPDNFQSRRPNTSFCFLDIRSPGLGDTAMYLCATSRDGGVDEQYFGPGTRLTVT.

V and J are TRBV6-5 and TRBJ2-1; 11 bases map to TRBD2. Per the germline V gene, CDR1 is MNHEY and CDR2 is SVGAGI. V lost 4 bases and J lost 4; bases outside the gene matches: 6. CDR3 length: 16 amino acids. CDR3 sequence (DNA): TGTGCCAGCAGTTCCACTAGCGGGGGTAGATACAATGAGCAGTTCTTC. Its protein is CASSSTSGGRYNEQFF.

This clonotype was counted at least ten times. This rearrangement joins TRBV27 to TRBJ2-1; 8 nucleotides agree with TRBD2. V trimming: 4 bases; J trimming: 4 bases; junction bases outside the gene matches: 6. Germline CDR1 MNHEY, CDR2 SMNVEV (reference sequence). This CDR3 contains 15 residues. In DNA, the CDR3 is TGTGCCAGCAGTTGGGCGGGAGGAGGATACAATGAGCAGTTCTTC. Its protein is CASSWAGGGYNEQFF.